Below are 12 T cell receptor beta chains sequenced from a single sample in a study of identical twins. A single record per CDR3 protein comes from TCRdb applying MiXCR to the 5' RACE reads. The sample has around 960,000 distinct CDR3 sequences, around an eighth seen once. The same sample was also used in a study of yellow fever vaccine responses in identical twins.

Sequenced sample: PBMCs. These receptors came from a woman aged 18-35 years in good health.

J is TRBJ1-5 and V is TRBV5-5; no clear D. Germline V gives CDR1 SGHKS, CDR2 YYEKEE (reference sequence). V was clipped by 3 bases and J by 0 bases, with 19 bases between them. The CDR3 spans 18 residues. CDR3 in amino acids: CASSSKDLSLYSNQPQHF. The CDR3 DNA reads TGTGCCAGCAGCTCCAAGGACCTTTCTTTATATAGCAATCAGCCCCAGCATTTT.

In its sample, this clonotype was seen a few times. The chain carries TRBV5-5 and TRBJ1-1; no clear D gene. Germline-derived CDR1 and CDR2 are SGHKS and YYEKEE (reference sequence). V shed 3 bases and J shed 2 bases, with 11 bases lying between them. The CDR3 contains 14 residues. The CDR3 spells CASSYTAGNTEAFF. The CDR3, as DNA: TGTGCCAGCAGCTACACCGCGGGAAACACTGAAGCTTTCTTT.

This clonotype turned up a few times. The chain employs TRBV6-1 and TRBJ2-7, with D tentatively TRBD1 or TRBD2 (6 bases each). The V gene's germline CDR1 is MNHNS and CDR2 SASEGT. CDR3 length equals 11 residues. V lost 6 bases and J lost 4, with 7 bases in between. This CDR3 reads CASRGGYEQYV. In DNA form, the CDR3 reads TGTGCCAGCAGAGGGGGGTACGAGCAGTACGTC.

This clonotype has more than one count but fewer than ten. V gene TRBV16 combines with J gene TRBJ1-4; D remains ambiguous. The CDR3 is 12 amino acids. CDR1 is KGHSY and CDR2 is FQNENV in the germline V gene. Trimming shortened V by 2 bases and J by 8 bases, and 6 bases separated the two germline ends. CDR3 nucleotides: TGTGCCAGCAGCCAAGAAGGAGAAAAACTGTTTTTT. Amino acids: CASSQEGEKLFF.

The J gene is TRBJ1-4, the V gene TRBV7-9; no clear D. Germline CDR1 reads SEHNR; CDR2 reads FQNEAQ (reference sequence). Trimming cost V 1 base and J 1 base, with 7 bases left between them. The CDR3 loop spans 15 amino acids. CDR3 in DNA: TGTGCCAGCAGCTTAGATGTGGTAACTAATGAAAAACTGTTTTTT. Its translation is CASSLDVVTNEKLFF. Drawing the rest from reference TRBV7-9 and TRBJ1-4, the complete variable domain is DTGVSQNPRHKITKRGQNVTFRCDPISEHNRLYWYRQTLGQGPEFLTYFQNEAQLEKSRLLSDRFSAERPKGSFSTLEIQRTEQGDSAMYLCASSLDVVTNEKLFFGSGTQLSVL.

The chain combines TRBV6-5 with TRBJ2-6, with D possibly TRBD1 on 6 matching bases. The ends were cut back, 4 bases at V and 5 bases at J, with 12 bases in the middle. Per the germline V gene, CDR1 is MNHEY and CDR2 is SVGAGI. CDR3 length: 15 amino acids. In nucleotides, the CDR3 is TGTGCCAGCAGTTCGAGGGGGTCGTGGGCCAACGTCCTGACTTTC. This translates into CASSSRGSWANVLTF.

The chain carries TRBV4-1 and TRBJ2-2; D not resolved. CDR1 is MGHRA, CDR2 YSYEKL, per germline. V shed 0 bases and J shed 6 bases, with 8 bases lying between them. This CDR3 region has 14 residues. DNA for the CDR3: TGCGCCAGCAGCCAAGATGCTACGGCCGGGGAGCTGTTTTTT. It codes for CASSQDATAGELFF.

The sample holds a few counts of this clonotype. The chain recombines TRBV4-1 with TRBJ2-7; either TRBD1 or TRBD2 may supply D (5 bases each). Per the germline V gene, CDR1 is MGHRA and CDR2 is YSYEKL. This CDR3 is 14 amino acids long. Trimming pared 0 bases from V and 4 bases from J, leaving 10 bases between. The CDR3 here is CASSQEGVWYEQYF. In DNA form, the CDR3 reads TGCGCCAGCAGCCAAGAGGGGGTTTGGTACGAGCAGTACTTC.

J is TRBJ2-5 and V is TRBV4-1, with D maybe TRBD2 (5 bases). Per germline, CDR1 MGHRA and CDR2 YSYEKL. The length of the CDR3 is 14 residues. V was shortened by 4 bases and J by 5 bases, with 14 bases between the two germline ends. As DNA, the CDR3 is TGCGCCAGCAGCCCCGCTCGGGGTTTTGAGACCCAGTACTTC. Protein sequence: CASSPARGFETQYF.

This chain connects TRBV28 to TRBJ2-2; the D is unclear. This CDR3 is 14 amino acids long. The V gene's germline CDR1 is MDHEN and CDR2 SYDVKM. Trimming pared 5 bases from V and 6 bases from J, leaving 13 bases between. CDR3 DNA: TGTGCCAGCAGTACAGACTTAGGAGCCGGGGAGCTGTTTTTT. It specifies CASSTDLGAGELFF. The variable domain in full, with the rest retrieved from reference TRBV28 and TRBJ2-2, is DVKVTQSSRYLVKRTGEKVFLECVQDMDHENMFWYRQDPGLGLRLIYFSYDVKMKEKGDIPEGYSVSREKKERFSLILESASTNQTSMYLCASSTDLGAGELFFGEGSRLTVL.

The table lists this clonotype with a few counts. The V gene is TRBV28, the J gene TRBJ1-6; maybe TRBD1 (5 bases). The CDR3 has 14 residues. V shed 8 bases and J shed 5 bases, with 13 bases lying between them. In germline, CDR1 is MDHEN, CDR2 SYDVKM. Written as DNA, the CDR3 is TGTGCCAGCGGGGGTTATTTAAATAATTCACCCCTCCACTTT. It translates to CASGGYLNNSPLHF.

This clonotype was counted a few times. The gene calls are TRBV11-2 and TRBJ2-3, with 10 bases fitting TRBD2. The CDR3 sequence is 16 residues long. The V gene end was trimmed by 3 bases and the J gene end by 5 bases; junction bases not matched to a gene: 8. Germline V gene lookup returns CDR1 SGHAT and CDR2 FQNNGV. The chain's CDR3 is CASSFKLAGLGDTQYF. For the CDR3, the DNA is TGTGCCAGCAGCTTCAAACTAGCGGGGTTGGGAGATACGCAGTATTTT.